The clone carrying this T cell receptor beta chain was counted at least ten times. Via MiXCR, TCRdb re-called the RT-PCR reads, giving one row per CDR3 protein. The sample holds 300,000 to 350,000 distinct CDR3 sequences; around 22% are singletons and the top ten take about a tenth. This entry comes from a study of response to subunit inactivated influenza vaccine. CDR1 is DFQATT and CDR2 is SNEGSKA in the germline V gene (reference sequence). The V gene end was trimmed by 1 base and the J gene end by 4 bases; junction bases not matched to a gene: 5. This CDR3 is built from 14 residues. This clonotype was obtained from a man in his fifties or sixties who received an inactivated influenza vaccine. The source material was PBMCs from blood, sampled about 20 months after vaccination. This rearrangement joins TRBV20-1 to TRBJ1-2, with 8 bases aligning to TRBD1. The CDR3 protein is CSARVGTGRYGYTF. The CDR3 DNA reads as TGCAGTGCTAGAGTAGGGACAGGCCGCTATGGCTACACCTTC.